This T cell receptor beta chain was identified during a study of control samples from healthy donors and cancer patients. V was pared by 2 bases and J by 2 bases, with 8 bases of the junction left unmatched. Germline V gene sequence: CDR1 SGHRS, CDR2 YFSETQ. The length of the CDR3 is 16 residues. Here immunoSEQ multiplex PCR was the method, and the copy in TCRdb shows in-frame clones only, minus some. The top ten hold 1.6% of the sample, which has around 49,000 clones, approximately 89% seen once. The V call is TRBV5-1, the J call TRBJ2-5; 8 bases line up with TRBD1. This sequence was found in a man aged 40-50 years with colorectal cancer. Sequenced input: PBMCs. In DNA, the CDR3 is TGCGCCAGCAGCTTCCCAGGACAGGGAGTTCAAGAGACCCAGTACTTC. Its translation: CASSFPGQGVQETQYF.